The 8 T cell receptor beta chains presented below share a single source sample, sequenced in a study of cytomegalovirus exposure and HLA in healthy donors. The PCR contained 60 Vbeta and 13 Jbeta primers. The assay was immunoSEQ multiplex PCR, and TCRdb's table has in-frame clones only and misses some. The sample yields roughly 190,000 clones, around 84% seen once. Sequenced input: PBMCs. These receptors originate from a man in his forties or fifties in good health and CMV-seropositive.

The chain uses TRBV5-6 and TRBJ2-3, with 7 nucleotides matching TRBD2. V shed 1 base, J shed 3 bases, and the junction held 8 bases outside the gene matches. This CDR3 contains 16 residues. Germline V gene lookup returns CDR1 SGHDT and CDR2 YYEEEE. This CDR3 is CASSLLQRGITDTQYF. CDR3 DNA sequence: TGTGCCAGCAGCTTGTTACAGCGGGGAATAACAGATACGCAGTATTTT.

The V and J genes are TRBV29-1 and TRBJ1-1, with D tentatively TRBD1 (6 bases). The CDR3 sequence is 13 residues long. Germline loops: CDR1 SQVTM, CDR2 ANQGSEA. V gave up 8 bases and J gave up 4 bases, with 17 bases separating them. The CDR3 DNA is TGCAGCCCGACCAGGGGCGAGGGCACTGAAGCTTTCTTT. This gives the protein CSPTRGEGTEAFF.

This clone has only one observation. The CDR3 DNA sequence: TGTGCCACCAGCACACCCCTCGGCGGGGTGTCCTACGAGCAGTACTTC. Its translation is CATSTPLGGVSYEQYF. The chain uses TRBV15 and TRBJ2-5; D possibly corresponds to TRBD2 (6 bases). The DNA end lines up better with TRBJ2-7; the J call may be wrong. Germline-derived CDR1 and CDR2 are LNHNV and YYDKDF (reference sequence). The CDR3 covers 16 residues.

The rearrangement joins TRBV6-1 to TRBJ1-6, with D unresolved. The CDR3 totals 13 residues. The germline V gene has CDR1 MNHNS and CDR2 SASEGT. Trimming left V 2 bases short and J 6 bases short, with 5 bases between. CDR3 DNA: TGTGCCAGCAGTGAATCAATTAATTCACCCCTCCACTTT. It specifies CASSESINSPLHF.

A note on this clone: The germline gene is not matched at one end of the junction; a read error may be the cause. The V gene is TRBV10-3, the J gene TRBJ2-5; D may be TRBD2 (5 bases). Germline V gene lookup returns CDR1 ENHRY and CDR2 SYGVKD. The CDR3 consists of 14 residues. The DNA of the CDR3 is TGTGCCAGCAGTTACCGCGGGTCTCAAGAGACCCAGTACTTC. Protein sequence: CASSYRGSQETQYF.

This chain connects TRBV5-6 to TRBJ2-5; no clear D gene. The J call may not be correct, given that the DNA end is closer to TRBJ2-7. In germline, CDR1 is SGHDT, CDR2 YYEEEE. The CDR3 loop spans 11 amino acids. CDR3 coding DNA: TGTGCCAGCAGCAGCCACTACGAGCAGTACTTC. This translates into CASSSHYEQYF.

V usage is TRBV5-1 and J usage is TRBJ2-6, with D hard to call. Germline V gene sequence: CDR1 SGHRS, CDR2 YFSETQ. V was cut by 2 bases and J by 4 bases, with 10 bases left in between. The CDR3 is 15 amino acids. CDR3 bases: TGCGCCAGCAGCTTTCCCCGCGCAGGGGCCAACGTCCTGACTTTC. It translates to CASSFPRAGANVLTF.

As DNA, the CDR3 is TGTGCCAGCTCCATAAGCCTCACAGGGGGGGATGAGCAGTTCTTC. This gives the protein CASSISLTGGDEQFF. The chain combines TRBV7-3 with TRBJ2-1; perhaps TRBD1 as D (8 bases). Germline lookup yields CDR1 SGHTA and CDR2 FQGTGA. V lost 8 bases, J lost 8 bases, and 22 bases lay in between. This CDR3 is 15 amino acids long. Full variable domain (rest looked up from reference TRBV7-3 and TRBJ2-1): GAGVSQTPSNKVTEKGKYVELRCDPISGHTALYWYRQSLGQGPEFLIYFQGTGAADDSGLPNDRFFAVRPEGSVSTLKIQRTERGDSAVYLCASSISLTGGDEQFFGPGTRLTVL.